This T cell receptor beta chain was retrieved from a study of technical replicates of blood from several donors (dated by TCRdb to about 2017). On this clone itself: This receptor's antigen is unknown. One base away there is no much larger clone; base qualities are not given.

The protocol used for the library was the immunoSEQ multiplex PCR assay. TCRdb holds this immuneACCESS table with in-frame rearrangements only. Some clones are missing; in checked studies, unresolved V genes explain under half, and the rest has no known cause. This sample is represented by about 100,000 clones; around 95% of them were singletons. Approximately 0.22% of the sample goes to the ten largest clones. Per the germline V gene (reference sequence), SEHNR is the CDR1 and FQNEAQ is the CDR2. Trimming accounts for 2 bases at V and 4 bases at J, while the number of junction bases matched to no gene is 3. Taken from cysteine to phenylalanine, the CDR3 has 15 residues. Only CDR3 DNA remains: 45 bases, in frame from the first base.

The source is a human donor in good health. Sequencing used T cells isolated from PBMCs. The rearranged chain carries TRBV7-9 and TRBJ2-5; 11 central bases correspond to TRBD2. Here is the DNA: TGTGCCAGCAGCTTATCCGGGACTAGCGGAGAGACCCAGTACTTC. It codes for CASSLSGTSGETQYF.